This TCR beta chain was captured by sequencing in a study of healthy donors' naive CD4 and CD8 T cells. Study-level information: TCR alpha primers covered all functional IMGT alpha gene variants.

Each TCR library used 400 to 600 ng of total RNA and a linear amplification protocol. TCRdb ran MiXCR on the reads and lists one entry per CDR3 protein. The data hold 150,000 to 200,000 distinct CDR3 sequences, with about four fifths observed a single time. The study's findings and limits: Reportedly, most V and J gene segments showed naive CD4+ versus CD8+ bias.

This clonotype was seen a single time. The antigen is not known. Trimming removed 8 bases from V and 5 bases from J; junction bases left unmatched: 7. The CDR3 runs 12 residues. Germline V gene data show CDR1 as SQVTM and CDR2 as ANQGSEA. This sequence joins TRBV29-1 and TRBJ1-1, with 8 bases lining up with TRBD1. The sequenced material came from naive CD4+ and CD8+ T cells sorted from blood, pooled from several donors. The sequence derives from a pool of human donors in good health; the sample pools cells from several healthy donors. In DNA, the CDR3 is TGCAGCTACGGGACAGGAAGAACTGAAGCTTTCTTT. It is translated as CSYGTGRTEAFF.